Below, 5 T cell receptor beta chains from the same sample are listed, as sequenced in a study of T cell changes during pregnancy in multiple sclerosis (dated by TCRdb to about 2019). The library was produced with the immunoSEQ multiplex PCR assay. In TCRdb, the immuneACCESS table is reduced to in-frame sequences with V and J assigned. These tables do not hold every clone; where another copy was compared, an unresolved V gene accounts for under half, and the others remain unexplained. The sample table shows about 120,000 clones, and approximately 93% are seen once. Roughly 6.2% of the sample goes to the ten largest clones. This specimen was peripheral blood, taken before pregnancy. Source of these receptors: a female donor with multiple sclerosis, enrolled in a pregnancy study.

This chain links TRBV5-1 with TRBJ2-3; D is unresolved. The germline V and J ends were trimmed by 3 bases and 2 bases, with 13 bases remaining between them. The CDR3 length is 15 residues. Germline values: CDR1 SGHRS, CDR2 YFSETQ. In DNA form, the CDR3 reads TGCGCCAGCAGCTCTATCAGAACTAACACAGATACGCAGTATTTT. It codes for CASSSIRTNTDTQYF.

The genes are TRBV30 and TRBJ2-1, with TRBD1 matching over 7 bases. Losses at the gene ends were 0 bases for V and 4 bases for J; bases not matched to a gene: 6. The CDR3 runs to 15 residues. Looked up from germline, CDR1 is GTSNPN and CDR2 is SVGIG (reference sequence). The CDR3 nucleotides are TGTGCCTGGAGTGTAGAACAGGGACAGTACAATGAGCAGTTCTTC. This translates into CAWSVEQGQYNEQFF.

The V call is TRBV19, the J call TRBJ1-1; a weak D match, TRBD1 (6 bases). Trimming cost V 7 bases and J 8 bases, with 14 bases left between them. Germline V lookup: CDR1 LNHDA, CDR2 SQIVND (reference sequence). The CDR3 is 12 residues long. This CDR3 is CASTMGASEAFF. CDR3 coding DNA: TGTGCCAGTACAATGGGGGCCTCCGAAGCTTTCTTT.

V gene TRBV7-8 combines with J gene TRBJ1-5; 7 nucleotides align to TRBD1. Germline CDR1 reads SGHVS; CDR2 reads FQNEAQ. The V gene end was trimmed by 4 bases and the J gene end by 5 bases; junction bases not matched to a gene: 5. This CDR3 region has 14 residues. The CDR3 bases are TGTGCCAGCAGCTGGGGACAGCGGGATCAGCCCCAGCATTTT. This sequence encodes CASSWGQRDQPQHF.

This clone was seen only a few times. This chain links TRBV6-1 with TRBJ2-2; D unresolved. The V gene's germline CDR1 is MNHNS and CDR2 SASEGT. The germline V and J ends were trimmed by 9 bases and 3 bases, with 5 bases remaining between them. The CDR3 loop spans 11 amino acids. The CDR3 loop reads CASQDTGELFF. The DNA for the CDR3 is TGTGCCAGTCAGGACACCGGGGAGCTGTTTTTT.